A single sample is the source of the 32 T cell receptor beta chains below, sequenced in a study of cytomegalovirus exposure and HLA in healthy donors. PCR employed 60 Vbeta and 13 Jbeta primers. Assay used: immunoSEQ multiplex PCR; TCRdb lists only in-frame clones, some missing. Counted here are some 150,000 clones, approximately 79% occurring once; the ten biggest clones make up about 4.3%. Sequencing was carried out using PBMCs. Receptors were obtained from a man between 18 and 29 years old in good health and CMV-seropositive.

The chain joins TRBV5-1 to TRBJ2-5; no clear D gene. The DNA end is a closer match to TRBJ2-7, so the J assignment may be wrong. The CDR3 runs to 16 residues. Germline CDR1 and CDR2: SGHRS and YFSETQ. The CDR3 DNA reads as TGCGCCAGCAGCCCGAAAGAGTTAAGCCAAACCTACGAGCAGTACTTC. Amino acids: CASSPKELSQTYEQYF.

The V and J genes are TRBV28 and TRBJ1-1; 7 positions match TRBD1. This CDR3 spans 15 amino acids. V lost 6 bases, J lost 0 bases, and 7 bases stayed unmatched. Germline-derived CDR1 and CDR2 are MDHEN and SYDVKM. The CDR3 region is CASRPPGQMNTEAFF. The CDR3 coding sequence is TGTGCCAGCAGACCTCCGGGACAGATGAACACTGAAGCTTTCTTT.

This clone has just one count. The gene calls are TRBV2 and TRBJ1-4; 8 nucleotides agree with TRBD1. V was pared by 4 bases and J by 11 bases, with 6 bases of the junction left unmatched. Germline values: CDR1 SNHLY, CDR2 FYNNEI. This CDR3 region has 13 residues. The CDR3 DNA follows: TGTGCCAGCAGTGGGGGACAGGCAACCAAACTGTTTTTT. It translates to CASSGGQATKLFF.

The chain carries TRBV7-2 and TRBJ1-2; 9 positions match TRBD1. Germline-derived CDR1 and CDR2 are SGHTA and FQGNSA. V shed 4 bases and J 1 base; nucleotides not matched to a gene: 4. The CDR3 runs to 15 residues. This CDR3 is CASSSRTGDNYGYTF. As DNA, the CDR3 is TGTGCCAGCAGCTCCCGGACAGGGGATAACTATGGCTACACCTTC.

The CDR3 DNA reads as TGCACCAGCAGCCAAGAAAGAAACGGACTAGACGTGGATGAGCAGTTCTTC. Translated: CTSSQERNGLDVDEQFF. The J gene is TRBJ2-1, the V gene TRBV1; TRBD2 was called by the table and not checked on the DNA. TRBV1 counts as a pseudogene. The CDR3 is 17 amino acids.

The DNA of the CDR3 is TGTGCCAGCAGCCAAGAACTCCTAGCGGGCAATGAGCAGTTCTTC. The encoded protein is CASSQELLAGNEQFF. This chain joins TRBV4-2 and TRBJ2-1; 8 bases line up with TRBD2. V lost 0 bases to trimming and J lost 6 bases; unmatched junction nucleotides: 4. The germline gives CDR1 LGHNA, CDR2 YNFKEQ. This CDR3 is built from 15 residues.

The chain uses TRBV19 and TRBJ1-1; TRBD1 is a possible D gene (5 bases). Trimming left V 6 bases short and J 1 base short, with 15 bases between. The CDR3 spans 15 residues. Germline V gene lookup returns CDR1 LNHDA and CDR2 SQIVND (reference sequence). CDR3 loop: CASRPDRTKNTEAFF. The CDR3 DNA reads TGTGCCAGTAGACCAGACAGAACAAAGAACACTGAAGCTTTCTTT.

The rearrangement joins TRBV7-9 to TRBJ1-2, with unresolved D. From germline, CDR1 is SEHNR and CDR2 FQNEAQ (reference sequence). CDR3 length: 11 amino acids. The CDR3 DNA reads TGTCTTTATCAGTCCCTCTATGGCTACACCTTC. Protein product: CLYQSLYGYTF.

The chain couples TRBV14 to TRBJ1-1; no clear D. V dropped 2 bases and J dropped 7 bases, with 8 bases sitting between them. The germline V gene encodes CDR1 SGHDN and CDR2 FVKESK. The CDR3 runs 12 residues. CDR3 in DNA: TGTGCCAGCAGCCAAATACAGTATGAAGCTTTCTTT. It is translated as CASSQIQYEAFF.

The chain carries TRBV28 and TRBJ1-2; a possible D gene is TRBD1 (5 bases). The CDR3 totals 14 residues. V was shortened by 2 bases and J by 8 bases, with 15 bases between the two germline ends. Germline V CDR1 and CDR2: MDHEN, SYDVKM. Here the CDR3 DNA reads TGTGCCAGCAGTTTACACGGACGGACATCGGGCTACACCTTC. It translates to CASSLHGRTSGYTF.

V usage is TRBV7-8 and J usage is TRBJ1-5; maybe TRBD1 (6 bases). This CDR3 region has 18 residues. Germline V gene lookup returns CDR1 SGHVS and CDR2 FQNEAQ. V shed 2 bases and J shed 2 bases, with 19 bases lying between them. DNA of the CDR3: TGTGCCAGCAGCTTAAGTTTGGGGGGGGCGTGGGGCAATCAGCCCCAGCATTTT. It specifies CASSLSLGGAWGNQPQHF.

The chain carries TRBV4-3 and TRBJ2-2; D might be TRBD2 (6 bases). The germline gives CDR1 LGHNA, CDR2 YSLEER. The V and J ends lost 1 base and 6 bases respectively, with 12 bases between them. This CDR3 is 15 amino acids long. DNA of the CDR3: TGCGCCAGCAGCCAAGGCGCGGGGTATCCCGGGGAGCTGTTTTTT. It codes for CASSQGAGYPGELFF.

The chain carries TRBV7-3 and TRBJ2-1, with 11 bases matching TRBD2. Unmatched junction bases numbered 5, after V lost 4 bases and J lost 6 bases. The CDR3 totals 15 residues. The V gene's germline CDR1 is SGHTA and CDR2 FQGTGA. Here the CDR3 DNA reads TGTGCCAGCAGCTCCCCCGGGACTAGCGGCAATGAGCAGTTCTTC. Translated: CASSSPGTSGNEQFF.

A few counts support this clone. The rearrangement links TRBV7-8 to TRBJ1-2; 7 bases agree with TRBD1. The CDR3 has 15 residues. V gave up 5 bases and J gave up 0 bases; unmatched junction bases: 6. CDR1 and CDR2 (germline): SGHVS, FQNEAQ. CDR3 residues: CASSPETGTNYGYTF. DNA for the CDR3: TGTGCCAGCAGCCCAGAGACAGGGACTAACTATGGCTACACCTTC.

This clone has a single count. The J gene is TRBJ1-1, the V gene TRBV19, with D hard to call. In germline, CDR1 is LNHDA, CDR2 SQIVND (reference sequence). The CDR3 is 16 amino acids. Trimming removed 5 bases at V and 4 bases at J, with 20 bases between. The CDR3 sequence is CASSPHGGRDLTEAFF. CDR3 DNA sequence: TGTGCCAGTAGTCCCCACGGTGGGCGCGATCTCACTGAAGCTTTCTTT.

The V call is TRBV6-1, the J call TRBJ1-2; 9 bases agree with TRBD1. Germline values: CDR1 MNHNS, CDR2 SASEGT. Trimming removed 4 bases from V and 3 bases from J; junction bases left unmatched: 3. The CDR3 length is 14 residues. CDR3 in amino acids: CASSVTGGDYGYTF. CDR3 nucleotides: TGTGCCAGCAGTGTGACAGGGGGGGACTATGGCTACACCTTC.

The J gene is TRBJ2-7, the V gene TRBV7-9; 12 bases line up with TRBD2. J lost 4 bases, V lost 4 bases, and 5 bases had no gene match. Germline CDR1 reads SEHNR; CDR2 reads FQNEAQ (reference sequence). This CDR3 is built from 15 residues. The CDR3: CASSSLAGGGYEQYF. The DNA of the CDR3 is TGTGCCAGCAGCTCTCTAGCGGGAGGGGGTTACGAGCAGTACTTC.

A remark on this clone: A read error may account for a junction end that differs from germline. This sequence joins TRBV7-2 and TRBJ2-3, with a weak D call TRBD1 (5 bases). Germline V gene data show CDR1 as SGHTA and CDR2 as FQGNSA. The CDR3 loop spans 14 amino acids. The CDR3, as DNA: TGTGCCACCAGCCTGGGGTGGGGCCCAGATACGCAGTATTTT. Its translation is CATSLGWGPDTQYF. The whole variable domain, filled in from reference TRBV7-2 and TRBJ2-3, reads GAGVSQSPSNKVTEKGKDVELRCDPISGHTALYWYRQSLGQGLEFLIYFQGNSAPDKSGLPSDRFSAERTGGSVSTLTIQRTQQEDSAVYLCATSLGWGPDTQYFGPGTRLTVL.

CDR3 DNA sequence: TGTGCCAGCCGAACATCAACAGGGGCTAGCGAGCAGTACTTC. It encodes CASRTSTGASEQYF. V is TRBV18 and J is TRBJ2-7; 7 bases map to TRBD1. V trimming: 8 bases; J trimming: 6 bases; junction bases outside the gene matches: 13. Germline CDR1 KGHSH, CDR2 LQKENI. This CDR3 is 14 amino acids long.

CDR3 amino acids: CSIRIGEAQHF. CDR3 DNA: TGCAGCATTCGGATAGGGGAGGCCCAGCATTTT. The rearrangement links TRBV29-1 to TRBJ1-5; tentatively, D is TRBD1 (5 bases). Germline V gene lookup returns CDR1 SQVTM and CDR2 ANQGSEA. The CDR3 consists of 11 residues. Trimming shortened V by 8 bases and J by 11 bases, and 16 bases separated the two germline ends.

V is TRBV6-5 and J is TRBJ1-1; TRBD1 matches 7 bases. The V segment lost 5 bases and the J segment 4 bases; nucleotides outside the gene matches: 7. The CDR3 is 14 residues long. Germline CDR1 reads MNHEY; CDR2 reads SVGAGI. The CDR3 loop is CASSDRAGGTEAFF. CDR3 in DNA: TGTGCCAGCAGTGACAGGGCTGGGGGCACTGAAGCTTTCTTT.

This sequence joins TRBV25-1 and TRBJ2-3, with D unresolved. V was shortened by 1 base and J by 4 bases, with 15 bases between the two germline ends. The CDR3 has 16 amino acids. Germline V gene data show CDR1 as MGHDK and CDR2 as SYGVNS. The CDR3 spells CASSESRPTTSDTQYF. The CDR3 DNA is TGTGCCAGCAGTGAATCCCGACCTACTACATCAGATACGCAGTATTTT.

This clone was counted between two and nine times. The chain joins TRBV27 to TRBJ1-5, with TRBD1 matching over 9 bases. This CDR3 is built from 15 residues. Germline values: CDR1 MNHEY, CDR2 SMNVEV (reference sequence). V gave up 6 bases and J gave up 5 bases; unmatched junction bases: 8. CDR3 nucleotide sequence: TGTGCCAGCAGCCCCTACAGGGGGCAGCATCAGCCCCAGCATTTT. This encodes CASSPYRGQHQPQHF.

This clone was seen a handful of times. The V call is TRBV4-3, the J call TRBJ2-6, with D maybe TRBD2 (6 bases). CDR3 length equals 18 residues. Germline V lookup: CDR1 LGHNA, CDR2 YSLEER. Trimming removed 0 bases at V and 0 bases at J, with 12 bases between. CDR3 DNA sequence: TGCGCCAGCAGCCAAGATAGCGGATCTGGCTCTGGGGCCAACGTCCTGACTTTC. This gives the protein CASSQDSGSGSGANVLTF.

The gene calls are TRBV10-3 and TRBJ2-3, with TRBD1 matching 10 bases. V was pared by 10 bases and J by 2 bases, with 6 bases of the junction left unmatched. This CDR3 comprises 14 residues. CDR1 and CDR2 from the germline V gene are ENHRY and SYGVKD. This CDR3 is CASQGQGTTDTQYF. Written as DNA, the CDR3 is TGTGCCAGCCAGGGACAGGGGACCACAGATACGCAGTATTTT.

The V call is TRBV4-3, the J call TRBJ1-3; D is possibly TRBD1 (6 bases). From germline, CDR1 is LGHNA and CDR2 YSLEER. The V end lost 0 bases, the J end lost 1 base, and 7 bases lay between the germline ends. The CDR3 runs 15 residues. CDR3 protein: CASSQDRGSGNTIYF. The CDR3 coding sequence is TGCGCCAGCAGCCAAGACAGGGGTTCTGGAAACACCATATATTTT.

The chain has TRBV6-6 and TRBJ1-5; D not resolved. Germline CDR1 reads MNHNY; CDR2 reads SVGAGI (reference sequence). This CDR3 is built from 16 residues. V lost 6 bases and J lost 6, with 21 bases in between. The CDR3 sequence: CASRDPPAGSGQPQHF. Written as DNA, the CDR3 is TGTGCCAGCAGGGATCCCCCGGCGGGATCGGGTCAGCCCCAGCATTTT.

Concerning this clone: One junction end does not reproduce the germline sequence, and a read error may be involved. The J gene is TRBJ1-3, the V gene TRBV29-1, with D possibly matching TRBD1 (6 bases). Per the germline V gene, CDR1 is SQVTM and CDR2 is ANQGSEA. The CDR3 loop spans 13 amino acids. CDR3 protein: CSYRENSGNAIYF. In nucleotides, the CDR3 is TGCAGCTACAGGGAAAACTCTGGAAACGCCATATATTTT.

The chain joins TRBV2 to TRBJ1-1; D might be TRBD1 (6 bases). In germline, CDR1 is SNHLY, CDR2 FYNNEI. V was shortened by 5 bases and J by 0 bases, with 13 bases between the two germline ends. This CDR3 region has 15 residues. CDR3 in DNA: TGTGCCAGCAGTTGGACAGTCCAATTGAACACTGAAGCTTTCTTT. This codes for CASSWTVQLNTEAFF. The full variable domain, completed using reference TRBV2 and TRBJ1-1, is EPEVTQTPSHQVTQMGQEVILRCVPISNHLYFYWYRQILGQKVEFLVSFYNNEISEKSEIFDDQFSVERPDGSNFTLKIRSTKLEDSAMYFCASSWTVQLNTEAFFGQGTRLTVV.

This chain links TRBV6-1 with TRBJ2-3; 7 nucleotides line up with TRBD2. The CDR3 spans 15 residues. Germline V gene data show CDR1 as MNHNS and CDR2 as SASEGT. J gave up 0 bases and V 5 bases, and 5 bases lay outside the gene matches. The CDR3 DNA reads TGTGCCAGCAGTAATCTAGCGGCTAGCACAGATACGCAGTATTTT. Translation: CASSNLAASTDTQYF.

The count of this clone is one. The V gene is TRBV7-8, the J gene TRBJ1-6; D ambiguous. The CDR3 extends over 15 amino acids. The germline V and J ends were trimmed by 5 bases and 6 bases, with 14 bases remaining between them. Germline CDR1 is SGHVS and CDR2 is FQNEAQ. CDR3 sequence reads: CASSPRRETNSPLHF. DNA of the CDR3: TGTGCCAGCAGCCCCAGGCGGGAGACTAATTCACCCCTCCACTTT.

The V call is TRBV7-8, the J call TRBJ1-2; perhaps TRBD1 as D (5 bases). Germline V gene lookup returns CDR1 SGHVS and CDR2 FQNEAQ. This CDR3 comprises 14 residues. Trimming cost V 5 bases and J 8 bases, with 18 bases left between them. The CDR3 protein is CASSPGGVLMGYTF. The CDR3 region has the DNA TGTGCCAGCAGCCCTGGGGGGGTCCTGATGGGCTACACCTTC.